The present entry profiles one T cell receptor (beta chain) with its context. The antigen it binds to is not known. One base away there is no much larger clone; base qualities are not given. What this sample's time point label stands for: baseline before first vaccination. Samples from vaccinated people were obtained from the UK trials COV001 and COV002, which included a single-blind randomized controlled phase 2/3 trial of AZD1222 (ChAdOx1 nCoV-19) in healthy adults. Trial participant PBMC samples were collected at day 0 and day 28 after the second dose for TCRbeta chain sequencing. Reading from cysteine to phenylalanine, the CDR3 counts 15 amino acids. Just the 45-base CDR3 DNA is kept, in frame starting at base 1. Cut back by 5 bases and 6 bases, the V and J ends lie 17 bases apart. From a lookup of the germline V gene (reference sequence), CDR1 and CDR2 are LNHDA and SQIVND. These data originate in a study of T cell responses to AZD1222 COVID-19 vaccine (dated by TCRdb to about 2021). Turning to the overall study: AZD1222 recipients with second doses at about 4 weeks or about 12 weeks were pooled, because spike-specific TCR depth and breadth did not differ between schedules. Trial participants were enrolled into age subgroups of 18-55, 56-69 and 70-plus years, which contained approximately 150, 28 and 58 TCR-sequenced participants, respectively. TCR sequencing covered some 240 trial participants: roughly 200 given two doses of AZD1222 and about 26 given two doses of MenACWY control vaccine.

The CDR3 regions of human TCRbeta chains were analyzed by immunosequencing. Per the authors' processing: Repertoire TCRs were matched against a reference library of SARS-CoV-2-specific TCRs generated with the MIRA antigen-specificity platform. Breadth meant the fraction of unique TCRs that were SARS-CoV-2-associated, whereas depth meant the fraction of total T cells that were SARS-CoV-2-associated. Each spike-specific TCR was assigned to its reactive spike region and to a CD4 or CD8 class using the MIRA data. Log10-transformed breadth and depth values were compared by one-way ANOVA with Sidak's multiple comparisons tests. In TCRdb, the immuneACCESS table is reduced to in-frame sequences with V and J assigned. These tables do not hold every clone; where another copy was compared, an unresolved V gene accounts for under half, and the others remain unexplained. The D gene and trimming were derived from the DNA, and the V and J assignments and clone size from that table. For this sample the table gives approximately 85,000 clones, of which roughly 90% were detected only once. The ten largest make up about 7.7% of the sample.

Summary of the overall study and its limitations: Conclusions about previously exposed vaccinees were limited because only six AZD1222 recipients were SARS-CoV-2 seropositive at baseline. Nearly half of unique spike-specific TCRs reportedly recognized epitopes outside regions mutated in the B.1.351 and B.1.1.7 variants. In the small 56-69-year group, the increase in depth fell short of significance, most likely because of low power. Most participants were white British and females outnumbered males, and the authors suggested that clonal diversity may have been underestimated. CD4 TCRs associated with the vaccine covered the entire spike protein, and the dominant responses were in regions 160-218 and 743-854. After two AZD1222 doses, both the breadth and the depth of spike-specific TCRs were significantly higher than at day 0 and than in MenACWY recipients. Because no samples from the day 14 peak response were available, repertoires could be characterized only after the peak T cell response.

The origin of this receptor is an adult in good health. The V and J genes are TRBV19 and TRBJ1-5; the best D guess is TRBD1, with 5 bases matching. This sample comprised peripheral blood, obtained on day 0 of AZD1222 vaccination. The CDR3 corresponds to CASSGWGGDSQPQHF. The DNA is TGTGCCAGTAGTGGATGGGGGGGGGATAGTCAGCCCCAGCATTTT. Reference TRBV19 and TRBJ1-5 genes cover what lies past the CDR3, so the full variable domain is DGGITQSPKYLFRKEGQNVTLSCEQNLNHDAMYWYRQDPGQGLRLIYYSQIVNDFQKGDIAEGYSVSREKKESFPLTVTSAQKNPTAFYLCASSGWGGDSQPQHFGDGTRLSIL.